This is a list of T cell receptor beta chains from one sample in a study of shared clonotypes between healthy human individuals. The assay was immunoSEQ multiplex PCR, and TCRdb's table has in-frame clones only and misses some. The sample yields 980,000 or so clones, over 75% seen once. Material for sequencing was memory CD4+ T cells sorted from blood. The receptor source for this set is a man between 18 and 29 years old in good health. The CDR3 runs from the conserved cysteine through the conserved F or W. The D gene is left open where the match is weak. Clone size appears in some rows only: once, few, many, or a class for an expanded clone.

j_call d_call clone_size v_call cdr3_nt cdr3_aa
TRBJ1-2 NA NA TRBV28 TGTGCCAGCAGATCCAGGGGAGGCAACACCTTC CASRSRGGNTF
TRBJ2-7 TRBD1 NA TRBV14 TGTGCCAGCAGCTACCGGGACAGGGGGCGCGAGGGGGTTAGATGGTGCGAGCAGTACTTC CASSYRDRGREGVRWCEQYF
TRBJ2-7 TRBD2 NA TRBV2 TGTGCCAGCAGTTACGGGTTAGCGGGGGATTCGGGTGAGCAGTACTTC CASSYGLAGDSGEQYF
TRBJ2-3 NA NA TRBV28 TGTGCCAGCAGTCGCCGGGACAGCACAGATACGCAGTATTTT CASSRRDSTDTQYF
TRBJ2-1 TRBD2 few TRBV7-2 TGTGCCAGCAGCTTAGATGGTAGCGGGGCCTACAATGAGCAGTTCTTC CASSLDGSGAYNEQFF
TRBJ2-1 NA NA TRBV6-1 TGTGCCAGCAGAGTAAGTAGCGGCAGCTACAATGAGCAGTTCTTC CASRVSSGSYNEQFF
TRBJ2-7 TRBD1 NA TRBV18 TGTGCCAGCTCCCGGGACAGGGGGAGCGACGAGCAGTACTTC CASSRDRGSDEQYF
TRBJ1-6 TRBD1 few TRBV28 TGTGCCAGCAGTACGGGACAGGGAACGTATTCACCCCTCCACTTT CASSTGQGTYSPLHF
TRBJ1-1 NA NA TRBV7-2 TGTGCCAGCAGCTTATACGGGGCGGAGAACACTGAAGCTTTCTTT CASSLYGAENTEAFF
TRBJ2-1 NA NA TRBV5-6 TGTGCCAGCAGCTTAGGTCAGGTCTACAATGAGCAGTTCTTC CASSLGQVYNEQFF
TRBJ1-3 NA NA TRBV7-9 TGTGCCAGCAGCTCAGGACCCACGGGTGGAAACACCATATATTTT CASSSGPTGGNTIYF
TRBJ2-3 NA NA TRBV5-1 TGCGCCAGCAGCCCGGAACCTAGCACAGATACGCAGTATTTT CASSPEPSTDTQYF
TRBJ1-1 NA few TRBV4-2 TGTGCCAGCAGCCAAGAGGTGTTTACCGGCCCTGAAGCTTTCTTT CASSQEVFTGPEAFF
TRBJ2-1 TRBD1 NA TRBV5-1 TGCGCCAGCAACCCGGGGACAGGGGGCAAGGGTGAGCAGTTCTTC CASNPGTGGKGEQFF
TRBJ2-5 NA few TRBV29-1 TGCAGCGTTAGTACCCTAGAGACCCAGTACTTC CSVSTLETQYF
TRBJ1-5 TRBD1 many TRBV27 TGTGCCAGCAGTTTCACCGGGACAGGGGGCTCGAGCAATCAGCCCCAGCATTTT CASSFTGTGGSSNQPQHF
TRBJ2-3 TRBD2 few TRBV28 TGTGCCAGCAGGGAGCGGGGAACCACAGATACGCAGTATTTT CASRERGTTDTQYF
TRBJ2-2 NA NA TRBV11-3 TGTGCCAGCAGTCGAAACACCGGGGAGCTGTTTTTT CASSRNTGELFF
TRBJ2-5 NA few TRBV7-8 TGTGCCAGCAGCTTAGTTGGTTCTGTTGGGGAGACCCAGTACTTC CASSLVGSVGETQYF
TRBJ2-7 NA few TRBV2 TGTGCCAGCAGTGGCCAGCCATCGCCCTACGAGCAGTACTTC CASSGQPSPYEQYF
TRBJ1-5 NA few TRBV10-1 TGCGCCAGCACCCGGCCCACCTTAGGGCATTTT CASTRPTLGHF
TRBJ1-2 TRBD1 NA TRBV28 TGTGCCATCGAAACAGGGGGCCTTAACTATGGCTACACCTTC CAIETGGLNYGYTF
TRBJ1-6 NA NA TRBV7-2 TGTGCCAGCAGCTTCAATCAACGCTATAATTCACCCCTCCACTTT CASSFNQRYNSPLHF
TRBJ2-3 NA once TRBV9 TGTGCCAGCACTCATAGGGGGGGGCGCACAGATACGCAGTATTTT CASTHRGGRTDTQYF
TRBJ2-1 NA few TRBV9 TGTGCCAGCAGCCAGCACAATGAGCAGTTCTTC CASSQHNEQFF
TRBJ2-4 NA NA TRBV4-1 TGCGCCAGCAGCCAAGAGCGGACAGTAGCCAAAAACATTCAGTACTTC CASSQERTVAKNIQYF
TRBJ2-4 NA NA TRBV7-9 TGTGCCAGCAGCTCCCAGACTATCGAGTCCCCTCAGTACTTC CASSSQTIESPQYF
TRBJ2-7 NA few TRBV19 TGTGCCAGTAGTCCCACGACTAGTCCCACTCAGACCTACGAGCAGTACTTC CASSPTTSPTQTYEQYF
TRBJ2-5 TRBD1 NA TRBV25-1 TGTGCCAGCAGTCCTCGGACAGGGGAAGGGGAGACCCAGTACTTC CASSPRTGEGETQYF
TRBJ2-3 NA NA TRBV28 TGTGCCAGCAGTTTATGGCAGGGAGGGGGTTCAGATACGCAGTATTTT CASSLWQGGGSDTQYF
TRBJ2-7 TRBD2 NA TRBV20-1 TGCAGCTATGCGGGGGACTACGAGCAGTACTTC CSYAGDYEQYF
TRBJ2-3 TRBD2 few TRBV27 TGTGCCAGCAGTTTAGGGGCGGGGGGGACGGATACGCAGTATTTT CASSLGAGGTDTQYF
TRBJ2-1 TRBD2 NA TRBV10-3 TGTGCCATCAGTGAGCCGGGACTAGGCGTCTCCTACAATGAGCAGTTCTTC CAISEPGLGVSYNEQFF
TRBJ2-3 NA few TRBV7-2 TGTGCCAGCAGCCGCCTCGTTGCAGATACGCAGTATTTT CASSRLVADTQYF
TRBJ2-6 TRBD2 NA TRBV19 TGTGCCAGTAGAGTAGCGGGGGGTAGCTCTGGGGCCAACGTCCTGACTTTC CASRVAGGSSGANVLTF
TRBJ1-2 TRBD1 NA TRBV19 TGTGCCAGTACCCCACAGGGGCAGAGCTACACCTTC CASTPQGQSYTF
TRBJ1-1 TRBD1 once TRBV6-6 TGTGCCAGCAGATTGGGACAGTCGAACACTGAAGCTTTCTTT CASRLGQSNTEAFF
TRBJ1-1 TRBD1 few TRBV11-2 TGTGCCAGCAGCTCGGGACAGGGGACTGAAGCTTTCTTT CASSSGQGTEAFF
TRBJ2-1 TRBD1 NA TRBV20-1 TGCAGTGCTGCCGGACAGGGTGAGCAGTTCTTC CSAAGQGEQFF
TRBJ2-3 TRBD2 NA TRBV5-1 TGCGCCAGCAGCTTCAGCGGGAGAGAGGGAGATACGCAGTATTTT CASSFSGREGDTQYF
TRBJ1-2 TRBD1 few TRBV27 TGTGCCAGCAGCTCCGACAGGGGACGGGATGGCTACACCTTC CASSSDRGRDGYTF
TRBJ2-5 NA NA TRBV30 TGTGCCTGGAGTAGGGGGGGGAGCCAAGAGACCCAGTACTTC CAWSRGGSQETQYF
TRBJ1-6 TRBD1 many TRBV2 TGTGCCAGCGTAAACCGGGACAGTTCGTCACCCCTCCACTTT CASVNRDSSSPLHF
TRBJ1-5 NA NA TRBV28 TGTGCCAGCAGTTCCTCAGAGTTGGGTAGCAATCAGCCCCAGCATTTT CASSSSELGSNQPQHF
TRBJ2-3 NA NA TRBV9 TGTGCCAGCAGCGTAGAGGACAGTGGATCGCAGTATTTT CASSVEDSGSQYF
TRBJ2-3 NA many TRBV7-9 TGTGCCAGCAGCTTAGACCGCGGGAAGGGAACAGATACGCAGTATTTT CASSLDRGKGTDTQYF
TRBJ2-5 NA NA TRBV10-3 TGTGCCATTACTGCAGGGTACCAAGAGACCCAGTACTTC CAITAGYQETQYF
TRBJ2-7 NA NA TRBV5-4 TGTGCCAGCAGCTTGGGCGGAACCTCCTACGAGCAGTACTTC CASSLGGTSYEQYF
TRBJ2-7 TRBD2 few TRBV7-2 TGTGCCAGCAGCTTAGACCTAGGCTATAGTGCGGGGGACTACGAGCAGTACTTC CASSLDLGYSAGDYEQYF
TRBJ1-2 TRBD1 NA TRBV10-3 TGTGCCATCAGTGGTCCCAGGGGGGGTAACTATGGCTACACCTTC CAISGPRGGNYGYTF
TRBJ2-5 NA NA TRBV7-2 TGTGCCAGCAGCTTCGCCGGCGGCGGGTCCCAAGAGACCCAGTACTTC CASSFAGGGSQETQYF
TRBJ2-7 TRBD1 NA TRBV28 TGTGCCAGCAGTCCCAACGACAGGGAAAGGAGGTACTTC CASSPNDRERRYF
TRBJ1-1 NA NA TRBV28 TGTGCCAGCAGTAGCCATTCGAACACTGAAGCTTTCTTT CASSSHSNTEAFF
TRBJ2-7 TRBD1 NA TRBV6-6 TGTGCCAGCAGTGGGACAGAAACCTCCTACGAGCAGTACTTC CASSGTETSYEQYF
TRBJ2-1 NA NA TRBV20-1 TGCAGTGCAAAGACAGAGAATGAGCAGTTCTTC CSAKTENEQFF